These 11 T cell receptor beta chains were sequenced from one sample in a study of CD8 T cells in Susac syndrome. The RNA, about 0.45 to 1 ug, was put through reverse transcription using random hexamers. TCRdb re-called the immunoSEQ multiplex PCR reads with MiXCR, one entry per CDR3 protein. The table shows about 180,000 distinct CDR3 sequences, with about 95% occurring only once. The sequencing sample was made of CD4+ T cells from PBMCs. The receptors originated from a human donor with Susac syndrome.

This chain uses TRBV20-1 with TRBJ2-7, with 10 bases matching TRBD2. Germline CDR1 and CDR2: DFQATT and SNEGSKA (reference sequence). CDR3 length: 14 amino acids. The DNA of the CDR3 is TGCAGCGCAATCCCGGGACTAGCGAACGACGAGCAGTACTTC. It translates to CSAIPGLANDEQYF.

The chain uses TRBV28 and TRBJ2-7; the D gene is possibly TRBD1 (6 bases). The CDR3 runs to 13 residues. The germline CDR1 and CDR2 sequences are MDHEN and SYDVKM. V dropped 4 bases and J dropped 4 bases, with 11 bases sitting between them. This CDR3 is CASSSPTGYEQYF. Written as DNA, the CDR3 is TGTGCCAGCAGTTCACCGACAGGATACGAGCAGTACTTC.

The V gene is TRBV7-8, the J gene TRBJ2-4; D possibly corresponds to TRBD1 (6 bases). The germline CDR1 and CDR2 sequences are SGHVS and FQNEAQ. V was shortened by 2 bases and J by 0 bases, with 17 bases between the two germline ends. The CDR3 runs 18 residues. The CDR3 reads CASSLKRGQLLAKNIQYF. For the CDR3, the DNA is TGTGCCAGCAGCTTAAAGCGAGGACAGCTTCTAGCCAAAAACATTCAGTACTTC.

The chain has TRBV2 and TRBJ2-5, with 7 nucleotides matching TRBD1. Germline lookup yields CDR1 SNHLY and CDR2 FYNNEI. The CDR3 covers 14 residues. V lost 1 base to trimming and J lost 5 bases; unmatched junction nucleotides: 4. In nucleotides, the CDR3 is TGTGCCAGCAGTGAAGACAGGGGCGATGAGACCCAGTACTTC. It encodes CASSEDRGDETQYF.

In its sample, this clonotype was seen a few times. This sequence joins TRBV13 and TRBJ2-7; D gene ambiguous. This CDR3 contains 12 residues. Germline V gives CDR1 PRHDT, CDR2 FYEKMQ (reference sequence). V lost 0 bases and J 5 bases, leaving 5 bases between the germline ends. The DNA for the CDR3 is TGTGCCAGCAGCTTAGGCTCTAACGAGCAGTACTTC. It is translated as CASSLGSNEQYF.

This clonotype was seen a single time. The CDR3 protein is CAVRRATVEAFF. The CDR3, as DNA: TGTGCCGTACGTCGGGCTACTGTTGAAGCTTTCTTT. The chain couples TRBV30 to TRBJ1-1; D uncertain. CDR1 and CDR2 (germline): GTSNPN, SVGIG (reference sequence). Trimming pared 8 bases from V and 7 bases from J, leaving 17 bases between. CDR3 length equals 12 residues.

The gene calls are TRBV5-1 and TRBJ1-1; D remains unclear. V was pared by 0 bases and J by 4 bases, with 13 bases between. The CDR3 spans 15 residues. Per the germline V gene, CDR1 is SGHRS and CDR2 is YFSETQ. The chain's CDR3 is CASSLEVGRSTEAFF. The CDR3 nucleotides read TGCGCCAGCAGCTTGGAGGTGGGTCGGAGCACTGAAGCTTTCTTT.

This chain connects TRBV3-1 to TRBJ2-7, with unresolved D. V lost 0 bases to trimming and J lost 1 base, with 7 bases between them. The CDR3 totals 14 residues. Germline loops: CDR1 LGHDT, CDR2 YNNKEL (reference sequence). CDR3 amino acids: CASSQDRYSYEQYF. CDR3 nucleotides: TGTGCCAGCAGCCAAGATAGGTATTCCTACGAGCAGTACTTC.

V is TRBV5-1 and J is TRBJ2-2; no definite D call. The CDR3 is made up of 14 amino acids. The germline V and J ends were trimmed by 2 bases and 0 bases, with 5 bases remaining between them. In germline, CDR1 is SGHRS, CDR2 YFSETQ. CDR3 amino acids: CASSFTANTGELFF. The CDR3 coding sequence is TGCGCCAGCAGCTTTACGGCGAACACCGGGGAGCTGTTTTTT.

In this sample, this clonotype turned up once. V usage is TRBV9 and J usage is TRBJ1-2, with 7 bases identical to TRBD1. The germline V gene has CDR1 SGDLS and CDR2 YYNGEE. CDR3 length: 15 amino acids. The V gene end was trimmed by 0 bases and the J gene end by 3 bases; junction bases not matched to a gene: 5. The CDR3 sequence: CASSVGAGGHYGYTF. DNA for the CDR3: TGTGCCAGCAGCGTAGGGGCAGGGGGTCACTATGGCTACACCTTC.

This chain links TRBV11-2 with TRBJ2-7, with 7 bases aligning to TRBD1. CDR3 size: 15 residues. V lost 5 bases to trimming and J lost 2 bases; unmatched junction nucleotides: 9. The V gene's germline CDR1 is SGHAT and CDR2 FQNNGV. The CDR3 protein is CASSLRGQLPYEQYF. CDR3 nucleotides: TGTGCCAGCAGCCTTAGGGGACAGCTCCCCTACGAGCAGTACTTC. The full variable domain, its missing parts supplied by reference TRBV11-2 and TRBJ2-7, is EAGVAQSPRYKIIEKRQSVAFWCNPISGHATLYWYQQILGQGPKLLIQFQNNGVVDDSQLPKDRFSAERLKGVDSTLKIQPAKLEDSAVYLCASSLRGQLPYEQYFGPGTRLTVT.